This T cell receptor (beta chain) was sequenced in a study of OX40 agonist ivuxolimab in advanced cancers. Background on the study: Patients were infused with ivuxolimab every 2 weeks at 0.01 to 10 mg/kg. Patients treated during dose escalation were battling hepatocellular carcinoma, melanoma, renal cell or head and neck cancer.

Germline assignment: CDR1 SSHAT and CDR2 FNYEAQ (reference sequence). The CDR3 loop spans 15 amino acids. V was shortened by 4 bases and J by 3 bases, with 12 bases between the two germline ends. Whole-study results and caveats: Undetermined was the antigen specificity of the expanded peripheral T cells.

Turning to this clone: Its antigen is as yet unknown.

This table comes from immunoSEQ multiplex PCR, and its TCRdb copy is limited to in-frame clones, with some not included. This sample yields under 50,000 clones, of which 88% are seen a single time; less than 8% belongs to the top ten. The chain recombines TRBV7-7 with TRBJ2-2; the D is unclear. The source was CD4+ or CD8+ T cells sorted from blood, collected in a trial of the OX40 agonist ivuxolimab. The sequence derives from an adult with an advanced solid tumor such as melanoma, head and neck, liver or kidney cancer. CDR3 in DNA: TGTGCCAGCAGCTCCGGGTCGCCGTACACCGGGGAGCTGTTTTTT. Its translation is CASSSGSPYTGELFF.